This T cell receptor beta chain was identified during a study of beta chain features in type 1 diabetes. Findings of the study overall: There were fewer insertions and more deletions at the VDJ junctions of type 1 diabetes patients. Any HLA effect on TCRB rearrangement was left unresolved by small sub-analyses. Moderate yet significant TCRB CDR3 shortening was seen in Type 1 diabetes patients in all four CD4+ subsets. The similarity of naive, central memory and Treg TCRB repertoires appeared greater among patients than among healthy donors.

V was pared by 1 base and J by 0 bases, with 1 base of the junction left unmatched. The germline V gene encodes CDR1 SGDLS and CDR2 YYNGEE. The CDR3 is 15 amino acids. The sequenced template was cDNA made from the entire isolated RNA. The protocol was immunoSEQ multiplex PCR, while the TCRdb copy is restricted to in-frame clones and leaves out a portion. The data contain hundreds of thousands of clones, over 13% of them singletons. This clone has just a few counts. Its target is unknown. The chain uses TRBV9 and TRBJ2-5; TRBD1 matches 9 bases. The clonotype was recovered from a man in his late teens or twenties with type 1 diabetes. Sample: naive CD4+ T cells from blood. CDR3 residues: CASSVNRGHQETQYF. The DNA for the CDR3 is TGTGCCAGCAGCGTAAACAGGGGGCACCAAGAGACCCAGTACTTC.